The 27 T cell receptor beta chains in this list originate from one sample, sequenced in a study of tumor and adjacent non-tumor tissue in lung cancer. The library came from three nested PCR rounds adapted from ARM-PCR protocols. TCRdb re-analysed the multiplex PCR reads in MiXCR, keeping a single row per CDR3 protein. Altogether about 85,000 distinct CDR3 sequences are present, around two thirds being singletons, with the ten largest covering around 14%. This sample's RNA came from whole unsorted tissue. Sequencing input: lung tumor tissue. The origin of the receptors is a man aged 70-80 years with non-small cell lung cancer.

In the case of this clonotype: Germline and junction disagree at one end, which may indicate a read error. V gene TRBV7-8 combines with J gene TRBJ1-4; no firm D call. In germline, CDR1 is SGHVS, CDR2 FQNEAQ. The CDR3 runs 16 residues. CDR3 region: CASSLGVIVTNEKLFF. The DNA of the CDR3 is TGTGCCAGCAGCTTAGGGGTTATTGTAACTAATGAGAAACTGTTTTTT.

V gene TRBV5-6 combines with J gene TRBJ2-1; TRBD1 or TRBD2 may be the D gene (6 bases each). With 6 bases removed from V and 10 bases from J, the gap between germline ends came to 26 bases. Germline CDR1 is SGHDT and CDR2 is YYEEEE. The CDR3 has 16 amino acids. CDR3 nucleotide sequence: TGTGCCAGCAATCCCGATGGGGGGCGGAATTCCGGGGAGCAGTTCTTC. It yields the protein CASNPDGGRNSGEQFF.

The V gene is TRBV29-1, the J gene TRBJ2-7; D may be TRBD2 (6 bases). The CDR3 extends over 12 amino acids. Germline CDR1 SQVTM, CDR2 ANQGSEA. Trimming cost V 8 bases and J 2 bases, with 13 bases left between them. The CDR3 is CSIAGGAYEQYF. Here the CDR3 DNA reads TGCAGCATCGCAGGCGGGGCCTACGAGCAGTACTTC.

Here the CDR3 DNA reads TGCAGTGCCGAGACTAGCGGCAACTACGAGCAGTACTTC. It specifies CSAETSGNYEQYF. The chain joins TRBV29-1 to TRBJ2-7, with 9 bases fitting TRBD2. CDR3 length: 13 residues. Germline V gene data show CDR1 as SQVTM and CDR2 as ANQGSEA.

About this clonotype itself: A much larger clone lies a single base off, so this may be a read error. The chain links TRBV5-1 to TRBJ2-3, with D maybe TRBD2 (6 bases). The V gene's germline CDR1 is SGHRS and CDR2 YFSETQ. The CDR3 has 15 residues. V was cut by 5 bases and J by 2 bases, with 15 bases left in between. The CDR3 region has the DNA TGCGCCAGCAGGTCCAGCGGGTTCATCACAGATACGCAGTATTTT. It translates to CASRSSGFITDTQYF.

The chain combines TRBV11-2 with TRBJ1-2; no reliable D call. This CDR3 spans 12 amino acids. Trimming removed 7 bases from V and 9 bases from J, with 15 bases in between. Germline V gene sequence: CDR1 SGHAT, CDR2 FQNNGV. CDR3 sequence: CASTVQGSSYTF. Written as DNA, the CDR3 is TGTGCCAGCACCGTTCAAGGTAGCAGCTACACCTTC. Full variable domain (missing parts from reference TRBV11-2 and TRBJ1-2): EAGVAQSPRYKIIEKRQSVAFWCNPISGHATLYWYQQILGQGPKLLIQFQNNGVVDDSQLPKDRFSAERLKGVDSTLKIQPAKLEDSAVYLCASTVQGSSYTFGSGTRLTVV.

With respect to this clonotype: A read error is possible here, since a much larger clone lies one base away. The V call is TRBV12-3 or TRBV12-4, the J call TRBJ1-6, with D perhaps matching TRBD1 (5 bases). The CDR3 is 12 residues long. For the CDR3, the DNA is TGTGTCAGCACGTCAGGGCTCTCGGGCCTCCACTTT. It specifies CVSTSGLSGLHF.

In its sample, this clonotype was seen many times. This rearrangement joins TRBV6-1 to TRBJ2-3, with 10 positions matching TRBD1. From germline, CDR1 is MNHNS and CDR2 SASEGT. V trimming: 6 bases; J trimming: 5 bases; junction bases outside the gene matches: 14. This CDR3 has 17 amino acids. The CDR3 reads CASSDTAGTGVKDTQYF. DNA for the CDR3: TGTGCCAGCAGCGACACGGCCGGGACAGGGGTTAAAGATACGCAGTATTTT.

As concerns this clonotype: A read error may account for a junction end that differs from germline. The chain couples TRBV7-8 to TRBJ1-1, with D possibly matching TRBD1 (6 bases). The CDR3 consists of 15 residues. The germline V gene encodes CDR1 SGHVS and CDR2 FQNEAQ. DNA of the CDR3: TGTGTCAGCAGCTTAAGACAGGCTCTGAGGACTGAAGCTTCCTTT. This gives the protein CVSSLRQALRTEASF.

For this clonotype: It is likely a read error, because the conserved phenylalanine at the end of the CDR3 is missing. The rearrangement joins TRBV12-3 or TRBV12-4 to TRBJ1-2; D is unclear. This CDR3 has 12 amino acids. Trimming removed 5 bases at V and 9 bases at J, with 13 bases between. The CDR3 DNA reads as TGTGCCAGCAGTCCTCGACAATATCGCTACACCCTC. Protein product: CASSPRQYRYTL.

This clonotype has only a few counts. The J gene is TRBJ1-6, the V gene TRBV20-1, with 7 bases aligning to TRBD1. The CDR3 contains 16 residues. Trimming cost V 4 bases and J 5 bases; bases outside gene matches: 11. Germline lookup yields CDR1 DFQATT and CDR2 SNEGSKA (reference sequence). This chain's CDR3 is CSANVVGGPDNSPLHF. In nucleotides, the CDR3 is TGCAGTGCTAACGTGGTAGGGGGCCCTGATAATTCACCCCTCCACTTT.

Turning to this clonotype: This could be a read error, since a much larger clone is one nucleotide away. The V and J genes are TRBV7-9 and TRBJ1-5; TRBD1 might be the D (6 bases). The CDR3 consists of 16 residues. CDR1 and CDR2 (germline): SEHNR, FQNEAQ (reference sequence). The CDR3 region is CTSSLGGGRAHQPQHF. The CDR3 region has the DNA TGTACCAGCAGCTTAGGGGGTGGCAGGGCACATCAGCCCCAGCATTTT.

This clonotype has just a few counts. CDR3 in amino acids: CASSGGGVGYEQYF. The CDR3 DNA follows: TGTGCCAGCAGCGGGGGGGGAGTCGGCTACGAGCAGTACTTC. This chain uses TRBV9 with TRBJ2-7; 7 bases are a match to TRBD2. Trimming cost V 3 bases and J 3 bases; bases outside gene matches: 6. The CDR3 extends over 14 amino acids. Germline V gene lookup returns CDR1 SGDLS and CDR2 YYNGEE.

For the CDR3, the DNA is TGCGCCAGCAGCCAGGGCCCGTGGATTTCCCTAAACTATGGCTACACCTTC. Protein sequence: CASSQGPWISLNYGYTF. J is TRBJ1-2 and V is TRBV4-1; D remains ambiguous. Trimming cost V 3 bases and J 2 bases, with 19 bases left between them. CDR1 and CDR2 (germline): MGHRA, YSYEKL. The CDR3 is made up of 17 amino acids.

The chain joins TRBV11-1 to TRBJ2-3; D ambiguous. There are 15 residues in the CDR3. Per germline, CDR1 SGHAT and CDR2 FQDESV (reference sequence). Trimming stripped 2 bases from V and 2 bases from J, with 11 bases between. The CDR3 DNA reads as TGTGCCAGCAGCTTACTGGGAAGGGACACAGATACGCAGTATTTT. It yields the protein CASSLLGRDTDTQYF.

This clonotype has at least ten counts. V is TRBV6-1 and J is TRBJ2-3; 8 nucleotides align to TRBD1. The CDR3 runs to 13 residues. Germline loops: CDR1 MNHNS, CDR2 SASEGT. V lost 5 bases, J lost 5 bases, and 3 bases stayed unmatched. The CDR3 sequence: CASSLDREDTQYF. CDR3 in DNA: TGTGCCAGCAGTCTGGACAGGGAAGATACGCAGTATTTT.

The gene calls are TRBV4-2 and TRBJ2-7; no clear D. The germline CDR1 and CDR2 sequences are LGHNA and YNFKEQ. The CDR3 runs to 13 residues. Trimming pared 3 bases from V and 2 bases from J, leaving 8 bases between. In nucleotides, the CDR3 is TGTGCCAGCAGCCAGCACTGCACCTACGAGCAGTACTTC. Translation: CASSQHCTYEQYF.

V and J are TRBV30 and TRBJ2-7, with 7 bases matching TRBD1. The CDR3 is 14 amino acids. Trimming cost V 0 bases and J 3 bases; bases outside gene matches: 5. CDR1 and CDR2 from the germline V gene are GTSNPN and SVGIG (reference sequence). This CDR3 is CAWSVLDRVYEQYF. In nucleotides, the CDR3 is TGTGCCTGGAGTGTACTTGACAGGGTCTACGAGCAGTACTTC.

This chain connects TRBV29-1 to TRBJ2-3, with a tentative D call TRBD1 (6 bases). Germline CDR1 is SQVTM and CDR2 is ANQGSEA. V shed 3 bases and J shed 3 bases, with 16 bases lying between them. The CDR3 is 15 residues long. The CDR3 here is CSVETAVGATDTQYF. In DNA, the CDR3 is TGCAGCGTTGAGACGGCGGTGGGGGCTACAGATACGCAGTATTTT.

This clonotype was picked up many times. This chain uses TRBV29-1 with TRBJ2-2, with TRBD1 identical over 8 bases. CDR3 length equals 13 residues. Germline CDR1 is SQVTM and CDR2 is ANQGSEA. The V segment lost 6 bases and the J segment 6 bases; nucleotides outside the gene matches: 6. CDR3 protein: CSVRTGRAGELFF. The CDR3 DNA is TGCAGCGTACGGACAGGGCGGGCCGGGGAGCTGTTTTTT.

About this clonotype itself: A much larger clonotype is one base distant, so this may be a read error. The CDR3: CASSQGDGGELFF. The CDR3 DNA is TGTGCCAGCAGTCAGGGAGACGGAGGGGAACTGTTTTTT. V and J are TRBV12-3 or TRBV12-4 and TRBJ1-4; maybe TRBD1 (5 bases). V lost 5 bases, J lost 12 bases, and 16 bases lay in between. The CDR3 extends over 13 amino acids.

Concerning this clonotype: Given the absence of the conserved phenylalanine or tryptophan at the CDR3 end, a read error is likely. This rearrangement joins TRBV6-1 to TRBJ1-1; 10 positions agree with TRBD1. Germline values: CDR1 MNHNS, CDR2 SASEGT. J was trimmed by 1 base and V by 8 bases; bases with no gene match: 10. CDR3 length equals 16 residues. The CDR3 protein is CASGPRTGGTNTEAFV. The CDR3, as DNA: TGTGCCAGCGGCCCCCGGACAGGGGGAACGAACACTGAAGCTTTCGTT.

With respect to this clonotype: The junction departs from germline at one end; a sequencing error may be responsible. This chain links TRBV6-5 with TRBJ2-7; D is undetermined. The length of the CDR3 is 13 residues. Germline CDR1 and CDR2: MNHEY and SVGAGI. The CDR3 nucleotides read TGTGCCAGCAGGCAACGGTACAGCCACGAGCACTACTTC. It encodes CASRQRYSHEHYF.

A remark on this clonotype: With a much larger clone just one base away, this may be a read error. The chain carries TRBV28 and TRBJ2-2; no reliable D call. The CDR3 is 15 amino acids. Germline CDR1 is MDHEN and CDR2 is SYDVKM. CDR3 residues: CVSSSLSPPFGELFF. Here the CDR3 DNA reads TGTGTCAGCAGTTCTTTAAGCCCTCCATTCGGGGAGCTGTTTTTT.

This clonotype has a single count. A much larger clone differs by one base, so this may be a read error. The V gene is TRBV10-2, the J gene TRBJ2-2; D remains unclear. There are 13 residues in the CDR3. Trimming left V 4 bases short and J 3 bases short, with 6 bases between. The germline V gene encodes CDR1 WSHSY and CDR2 SAAADI. CDR3 sequence reads: CASSVLHTGELFF. The CDR3 DNA follows: TGCGCCAGCAGTGTTCTGCACACCGGGGAGCTGTTTTTT.

As for this clonotype: An end of the junction does not agree with germline; a read error may underlie this. The chain has TRBV6-1 and TRBJ2-2; D is possibly TRBD1 (5 bases). CDR1 and CDR2 from the germline V gene are MNHNS and SASEGT. The CDR3 covers 13 residues. In DNA form, the CDR3 reads TGTGACAGCAGGGCACCCGACTCAGGGGAGCTGTTTTTT. Translation: CDSRAPDSGELFF.

This clonotype was picked up a small number of times. The V gene is TRBV28, the J gene TRBJ1-5, with D possibly TRBD1 on 5 matching bases. V shed 6 bases and J shed 5 bases, with 14 bases lying between them. CDR3 length: 14 amino acids. Germline V gene data show CDR1 as MDHEN and CDR2 as SYDVKM. The CDR3 DNA is TGTGCCAGCAGGGCGAGCAGGGATCATCAGCCCCAGCATTTT. This sequence encodes CASRASRDHQPQHF.